This T cell receptor beta chain came from a study of CXCR3-negative and CXCR3-positive naive CD8 T cells. It was by 5' RACE with UMI labels that the TRB cDNA libraries were prepared. Each CDR3 protein gets one entry in TCRdb, which reprocessed the 5' RACE reads and gives no DNA. The ten top clones account for roughly 0.29%, within a sample of 100,000 to 150,000 distinct CDR3 sequences. With a few hundred thousand cells each, the CD8+ T cell subsets were individually sorted in triplicate. With respect to this clonotype: Antigen: not known.

The study, taken as a whole, reports: PBMCs showed partially decreased CXCR3 expression after cryopreservation, and most assays used fresh PBMCs. The study found comparably high diversity in both naive subsets and much lower diversity in memory CD8+ cells. Naive subsets displayed similar surface CD5, and TCR strength was inferred from TRB CDR3 properties.

CDR3 length equals 14 residues. Germline-derived CDR1 and CDR2 are SGHDT and YYEEEE. Input material: naive CXCR3- CD8+ T cells from blood. The subset was: CD45RO-CCR7+CD27+CD95- naive CD8+ T cells lacking CXCR3 (TNR3-). The chain carries TRBV5-6 and TRBJ2-7; the TRBD1 assignment by TCRdb is unverifiable without DNA. This receptor was obtained from a human donor in good health. Some clones in this sample may be carry-over from other donors' samples. Here the CDR3 reads CASSKDRKAYEQYF.